Only a few counts were recorded for the clone carrying this T cell receptor beta chain. The entry originates in a study of OX40 agonist ivuxolimab in advanced cancers. Trimming removed 5 bases from V and 0 bases from J, with 8 bases in between. This CDR3 region has 13 residues. Germline V CDR1 and CDR2: SGHNT, YYREEE (reference sequence). Method: immunoSEQ multiplex PCR; TCRdb's copy keeps in-frame clones and lacks some. The sample lists 91,000 or so clones; approximately 90% were seen once. Sequencing was performed on CD4+ or CD8+ T cells sorted from blood, taken in a trial of the OX40 agonist ivuxolimab. The chain recombines TRBV5-4 with TRBJ1-1; no clear D gene. This clonotype was sampled from an adult with an advanced solid tumor such as melanoma, head and neck, liver or kidney cancer. Written as DNA, the CDR3 is TGTGCCAGCAGACCGGGAATGAACACTGAAGCTTTCTTT. Translating it yields CASRPGMNTEAFF.